These 22 T cell receptor beta chains originate from one sample sequenced in a study of cytomegalovirus exposure and HLA in healthy donors. 60 Vbeta and 13 Jbeta primers were used in PCR. Measured with immunoSEQ multiplex PCR; TCRdb has only the in-frame clones, and not every one. The repertoire includes around 120,000 clones, about 84% of them detected once, and roughly 1.2% sits in the top ten. The sequenced sample consisted of PBMCs. The receptors derive from a boy younger than 18 in good health and CMV-seronegative.

The V call is TRBV11-2, the J call TRBJ2-7; perhaps TRBD2 as D (6 bases). This CDR3 is built from 14 residues. Trimming pared 3 bases from V and 3 bases from J, leaving 12 bases between. Looked up from germline, CDR1 is SGHAT and CDR2 is FQNNGV. The CDR3 DNA reads TGTGCCAGCAGCTTTGGCGGGGCACACTACGAGCAGTACTTC. This encodes CASSFGGAHYEQYF.

This chain joins TRBV19 and TRBJ2-5, with D hard to call. Germline values: CDR1 LNHDA, CDR2 SQIVND (reference sequence). The CDR3 has 12 residues. Trimming removed 3 bases at V and 0 bases at J, with 2 bases between. DNA of the CDR3: TGTGCCAGTAGTATTAACCAAGAGACCCAGTACTTC. As protein: CASSINQETQYF. Complete variable domain (other parts from reference TRBV19 and TRBJ2-5): DGGITQSPKYLFRKEGQNVTLSCEQNLNHDAMYWYRQDPGQGLRLIYYSQIVNDFQKGDIAEGYSVSREKKESFPLTVTSAQKNPTAFYLCASSINQETQYFGPGTRLLVL.

This clone came up once. This chain uses TRBV30 with TRBJ2-1, with D perhaps TRBD2 (6 bases). Trimming stripped 3 bases from V and 6 bases from J, with 24 bases between. The CDR3 is 17 residues long. Germline V gene lookup returns CDR1 GTSNPN and CDR2 SVGIG (reference sequence). In nucleotides, the CDR3 is TGTGCCTGGAGCCAAACCACCCCACTAGCTTCGTCCAATGAGCAGTTCTTC. It yields the protein CAWSQTTPLASSNEQFF.

The V and J genes are TRBV5-4 and TRBJ2-5; TRBD2 agrees at 11 bases. The germline gives CDR1 SGHNT, CDR2 YYREEE (reference sequence). This CDR3 region has 16 residues. Germline trimming cut 5 bases from V and 5 bases from J; bases unmatched to any gene: 11. For the CDR3, the DNA is TGTGCCAGCAGGACTTTAGCGGGAGGGGATGGGGAGACCCAGTACTTC. Amino acids: CASRTLAGGDGETQYF.

In regard to this clone: Other nucleotide sequences in the sample specify the same CDR3. This chain links TRBV9 with TRBJ2-3; TRBD2 aligns across 13 bases. With V trimmed by 0 bases and J by 3 bases, 1 base remained unmatched. From germline, CDR1 is SGDLS and CDR2 YYNGEE. This CDR3 has 16 residues. The CDR3 region is CASSVGLAGGTDTQYF. As DNA, the CDR3 is TGTGCCAGCAGCGTAGGACTAGCGGGAGGAACAGATACGCAGTATTTT.

The genes are TRBV5-4 and TRBJ2-7; 8 positions match TRBD2. There are 15 residues in the CDR3. Trimming removed 6 bases from V and 5 bases from J; junction bases left unmatched: 13. Germline assignment: CDR1 SGHNT and CDR2 YYREEE (reference sequence). CDR3 sequence: CASTTSAEWGDEQYF. CDR3 DNA sequence: TGTGCCAGCACGACTAGCGCGGAGTGGGGCGACGAGCAGTACTTC.

CDR3 in DNA: TGTGCCACCAGCCGCCCTTCAGGGGAGACCCAGTACTTC. This codes for CATSRPSGETQYF. J is TRBJ2-5 and V is TRBV15, with D possibly matching TRBD1 (5 bases). CDR1 and CDR2 from the germline V gene are LNHNV and YYDKDF (reference sequence). This CDR3 is 13 amino acids long. V lost 5 bases and J 5 bases, leaving 12 bases between the germline ends.

The chain carries TRBV6-1 and TRBJ1-5; weak D call: TRBD1 (5 bases). With 0 bases removed from V and 1 base from J, the gap between germline ends came to 10 bases. CDR3 length equals 16 residues. CDR1 is MNHNS and CDR2 is SASEGT in the germline V gene. DNA for the CDR3: TGTGCCAGCAGTGAAGCGGCCACAGGAAGCAATCAGCCCCAGCATTTT. Amino acid sequence: CASSEAATGSNQPQHF.

This rearrangement joins TRBV7-9 to TRBJ1-1, with 11 nucleotides matching TRBD1. Germline V CDR1 and CDR2: SEHNR, FQNEAQ (reference sequence). Trimming at V came to 5 bases and at J to 11 bases, leaving 10 bases not matched to a gene. The length of the CDR3 is 14 residues. Written as DNA, the CDR3 is TGTGCCAGCAGCCCACGCCGGGACAGGGGGGTTGCTTTCTTT. Translation gives CASSPRRDRGVAFF.

This rearrangement joins TRBV4-1 to TRBJ2-1, with TRBD2 identical over 9 bases. CDR1 MGHRA and CDR2 YSYEKL come from the germline V gene. The CDR3 contains 16 residues. Germline trimming cut 4 bases from V and 5 bases from J; bases unmatched to any gene: 9. CDR3 in DNA: TGCGCCAGCAGCCGCGTGACTAGCGGAGGAAACAATGAGCAGTTCTTC. This translates into CASSRVTSGGNNEQFF.

This clone was observed a single time. The gene calls are TRBV18 and TRBJ2-5; the match to TRBD1 covers 7 bases. The germline V gene has CDR1 KGHSH and CDR2 LQKENI. This CDR3 contains 15 residues. V was clipped by 3 bases and J by 2 bases; unmatched bases: 6. The chain's CDR3 is CASSPGTGEQETQYF. The CDR3 DNA is TGTGCCAGCTCACCTGGTACAGGGGAGCAAGAGACCCAGTACTTC.

This clone was counted a single time. The junction departs from germline at one end; a sequencing error may be responsible. V gene TRBV14 combines with J gene TRBJ2-4; 7 bases agree with TRBD2. The germline V gene has CDR1 SGHDN and CDR2 FVKESK. The CDR3 runs 15 residues. CDR3 sequence reads: CASNQVGGIGNIQYF. In DNA, the CDR3 is TGTGCCAGCAACCAAGTCGGGGGGATAGGAAACATTCAGTACTTC.

The chain is built from TRBV13 and TRBJ1-3; no clear D gene. The CDR3 sequence is 12 residues long. Looked up from germline, CDR1 is PRHDT and CDR2 is FYEKMQ (reference sequence). Trimming removed 5 bases from V and 1 base from J, with 3 bases in between. DNA for the CDR3: TGTGCCAGCAGCCTTTCTGGAAACACCATATATTTT. Translated: CASSLSGNTIYF. Full variable domain (missing parts from reference TRBV13 and TRBJ1-3): AAGVIQSPRHLIKEKRETATLKCYPIPRHDTVYWYQQGPGQDPQFLISFYEKMQSDKGSIPDRFSAQQFSDYHSELNMSSLELGDSALYFCASSLSGNTIYFGEGSWLTVV.

This chain connects TRBV6-1 to TRBJ2-7, with 14 bases that match TRBD2. The V gene's germline CDR1 is MNHNS and CDR2 SASEGT. With V trimmed by 3 bases and J by 2 bases, 12 bases remained unmatched. This CDR3 is 19 amino acids long. The CDR3: CASSEPGTSGGREAYEQYF. DNA for the CDR3: TGTGCCAGCAGTGAGCCCGGGACTAGCGGGGGCCGAGAGGCCTACGAGCAGTACTTC.

This clone showed up just a few times. This chain uses TRBV19 with TRBJ2-1, with 11 bases that match TRBD2. The CDR3 has 16 residues. V lost 3 bases and J lost 7; bases outside the gene matches: 8. Per germline, CDR1 LNHDA and CDR2 SQIVND (reference sequence). This chain's CDR3 is CASSIISGRAWNEQFF. The DNA for the CDR3 is TGTGCCAGTAGTATCATTAGCGGGAGGGCCTGGAATGAGCAGTTCTTC.

This chain connects TRBV5-1 to TRBJ1-4, with 8 bases matching TRBD1. The trim removed 7 bases at V and 5 bases at J, leaving 13 bases unmatched. CDR1 SGHRS and CDR2 YFSETQ come from the germline V gene. This CDR3 comprises 16 residues. The DNA for the CDR3 is TGCGCCAGCGGACAAGACCAGGGGGCGCAGAATGAAAAACTGTTTTTT. Its translation is CASGQDQGAQNEKLFF. Complete variable domain (other parts from reference TRBV5-1 and TRBJ1-4): KAGVTQTPRYLIKTRGQQVTLSCSPISGHRSVSWYQQTPGQGLQFLFEYFSETQRNKGNFPGRFSGRQFSNSRSEMNVSTLELGDSALYLCASGQDQGAQNEKLFFGSGTQLSVL.

The chain is built from TRBV30 and TRBJ2-1; maybe TRBD2 (6 bases). This CDR3 has 14 amino acids. Germline V gene lookup returns CDR1 GTSNPN and CDR2 SVGIG (reference sequence). Trimming shortened V by 5 bases and J by 4 bases, and 15 bases separated the two germline ends. CDR3 residues: CAWAPSGRYNEQFF. Here the CDR3 DNA reads TGTGCCTGGGCCCCTTCGGGGAGGTACAATGAGCAGTTCTTC.

Concerning this clone itself: Other nucleotide sequences in the sample specify the same CDR3. The V call is TRBV5-4, the J call TRBJ2-5; a possible D gene is TRBD2 (5 bases). V lost 0 bases, J lost 5 bases, and 8 bases lay in between. The CDR3 contains 13 residues. CDR1 SGHNT and CDR2 YYREEE come from the germline V gene (reference sequence). Written as DNA, the CDR3 is TGTGCCAGCAGCTTGGGGGGAGAGGAGACCCAGTACTTC. Translation gives CASSLGGEETQYF.

V and J are TRBV2 and TRBJ1-1, with a possible D match to TRBD1 (5 bases). Per the germline V gene, CDR1 is SNHLY and CDR2 is FYNNEI. CDR3 size: 13 residues. V was pared by 6 bases and J by 3 bases, with 11 bases between. CDR3 DNA: TGTGCCAGCAGCGCAGGAGGGGACACTGAAGCTTTCTTT. Translated: CASSAGGDTEAFF. Complete variable domain (other parts from reference TRBV2 and TRBJ1-1): EPEVTQTPSHQVTQMGQEVILRCVPISNHLYFYWYRQILGQKVEFLVSFYNNEISEKSEIFDDQFSVERPDGSNFTLKIRSTKLEDSAMYFCASSAGGDTEAFFGQGTRLTVV.

This chain uses TRBV11-3 with TRBJ2-3; a possible D gene is TRBD2 (5 bases). This CDR3 contains 15 residues. CDR1 is SGHNT, CDR2 YENEEA, per germline. Trimming took off 4 bases at V and 2 bases at J, with 13 bases between the two ends. For the CDR3, the DNA is TGTGCCAGCAGCTCTGAGGGCTTGCACACAGATACGCAGTATTTT. This encodes CASSSEGLHTDTQYF.

This chain joins TRBV19 and TRBJ2-7, with TRBD1 matching 11 bases. Germline assignment: CDR1 LNHDA and CDR2 SQIVND (reference sequence). The V gene end was trimmed by 5 bases and the J gene end by 3 bases; junction bases not matched to a gene: 3. CDR3 length: 14 residues. This CDR3 reads CASSAGTGGYEQYF. In DNA, the CDR3 is TGTGCCAGTAGTGCCGGGACAGGGGGCTACGAGCAGTACTTC.

This clone has just one count. The rearrangement joins TRBV30 to TRBJ1-1, with D maybe TRBD1 (6 bases). Trimming took 3 bases from V and 1 from J, leaving 9 bases between them. CDR1 and CDR2 from the germline V gene are GTSNPN and SVGIG (reference sequence). This CDR3 contains 13 residues. The CDR3 nucleotides are TGTGCCTGGAGGGACAGACCGAACACTGAAGCTTTCTTT. Translation: CAWRDRPNTEAFF. Full variable domain (remainder filled in from reference TRBV30 and TRBJ1-1): SQTIHQWPATLVQPVGSPLSLECTVEGTSNPNLYWYRQAAGRGLQLLFYSVGIGQISSEVPQNLSASRPQDRQFILSSKKLLLSDSGFYLCAWRDRPNTEAFFGQGTRLTVV.